The 17 T cell receptor beta chains given below trace back to one sample, sequenced in a study of tumor-infiltrating lymphocytes in oesophageal squamous cell carcinoma. TCRdb processed the PCR reads anew with MiXCR; each CDR3 protein has one entry. The sample includes about 20,000 distinct CDR3 sequences, roughly 41% of them seen just once. The sequencing input was normal esophageal tissue next to the tumor. The receptors were gathered from a male donor with esophageal squamous cell carcinoma.

This clonotype was detected once. The genes are TRBV6-6 and TRBJ2-5, with TRBD1 identical over 12 bases. The J call is doubtful: the DNA matches TRBJ2-1 better. The germline V gene has CDR1 MNHNY and CDR2 SVGAGI (reference sequence). CDR3 length: 14 amino acids. The CDR3 region is CASSLGQGAGEQFF. DNA for the CDR3: TGTGCCAGCAGTCTGGGACAGGGGGCTGGTGAGCAGTTCTTC.

This clonotype turned up a few times. This chain connects TRBV18 to TRBJ2-3; 8 nucleotides agree with TRBD1. Per the germline V gene, CDR1 is KGHSH and CDR2 is LQKENI. V was clipped by 1 base and J by 5 bases; unmatched bases: 5. CDR3 size: 15 residues. CDR3 loop: CASSPRGQGGDTQYF. In DNA, the CDR3 is TGTGCCAGCTCACCACGAGGACAGGGTGGAGATACGCAGTATTTT.

The chain employs TRBV7-2 and TRBJ2-3; TRBD2 matches at 10 bases. V trimming: 2 bases; J trimming: 0 bases; junction bases outside the gene matches: 2. The CDR3 spans 16 residues. Looked up from germline, CDR1 is SGHTA and CDR2 is FQGNSA. The CDR3 DNA is TGTGCCAGCAGCTTAATAGCGGGGGGCAGCACAGATACGCAGTATTTT. It encodes CASSLIAGGSTDTQYF.

Points on this clonotype: Since no conserved phenylalanine or tryptophan closes the CDR3, a read error is the likely cause. No DNA is shown, since the ends of the CDR3 on it are uncertain; the CDR3 is the one TCRdb lists. This chain joins TRBV7-3 and TRBJ2-5; the table gives TRBD1 as D, unverified against the DNA. Per the germline V gene, CDR1 is SGHTA and CDR2 is FQGTGA. The CDR3 is 17 amino acids long, termini counted. CDR3 sequence reads: CASSITTGGGSPLHFGN.

The sample holds many counts of this clonotype. The gene calls are TRBV12-3 or TRBV12-4 and TRBJ2-1; 10 bases agree with TRBD2. CDR3 length equals 14 residues. V was pared by 2 bases and J by 16 bases, with 11 bases of the junction left unmatched. CDR3: CASSLSLAGARKFF. For the CDR3, the DNA is TGTGCCAGCAGTTTAAGCCTAGCGGGAGCGAGGAAATTCTTC.

There are a few counts of this clonotype. The chain combines TRBV7-2 with TRBJ1-1; TRBD1 might be the D (6 bases). Per the germline V gene, CDR1 is SGHTA and CDR2 is FQGNSA. This CDR3 spans 16 amino acids. The V and J ends lost 1 base and 1 base respectively, with 13 bases between them. The CDR3 reads CASSLVKTGANTEAFF. The CDR3 region has the DNA TGTGCCAGCAGCTTAGTGAAGACAGGAGCGAACACTGAAGCTTTCTTT.

This clonotype turned up a few times. Given a much more abundant clone one base away, this may be a read error. The J gene is TRBJ2-5, the V gene TRBV6-5; D remains ambiguous. The J call may be in error: the DNA end matches TRBJ2-1 better. The CDR3 totals 13 residues. Germline loops: CDR1 MNHEY, CDR2 SVGAGI. CDR3 sequence (DNA): TGTGCCAGCAGTTACCGAAGGCAAGAGACCCAGTTCTTC. It is translated as CASSYRRQETQFF.

A single count supports this clonotype. The V gene is TRBV7-6, the J gene TRBJ2-6; D uncertain. Matching the DNA end better, TRBJ2-7 makes the J call doubtful. The CDR3 is 13 amino acids. CDR1 is SGHVS, CDR2 FNYEAQ, per germline. The CDR3 spells CASSLDPGYEQYF. The CDR3 DNA reads as TGTGCCAGCAGCTTAGACCCCGGCTACGAGCAGTACTTC.

This rearrangement joins TRBV6-8 to TRBJ2-1; D could derive from TRBD1 or TRBD2 (5 bases each). Trimming pared 2 bases from V and 6 bases from J, leaving 14 bases between. Per germline, CDR1 MNHGY and CDR2 SAAAGT. The CDR3 runs to 15 residues. In DNA form, the CDR3 reads TGTGCCAGCAGTTACGGGACGGGCAGGGTCAATGAGCAGTTCTTC. The encoded protein is CASSYGTGRVNEQFF.

This clonotype was counted ten times or more. The rearrangement joins TRBV5-8 to TRBJ2-3, with 8 bases identical to TRBD1. The CDR3 extends over 15 amino acids. Germline values: CDR1 SGHTS, CDR2 YDEGEE. The V segment lost 2 bases and the J segment 1 base; nucleotides outside the gene matches: 3. The CDR3 spells CASSLSGGGTDTQYF. The CDR3 DNA is TGTGCCAGCAGCTTATCAGGGGGCGGCACAGATACGCAGTATTTT. Full variable domain (outside the CDR3, taken from reference TRBV5-8 and TRBJ2-3): EAGVTQSPTHLIKTRGQQATLRCSPISGHTSVYWYQQALGLGLQFLLWYDEGEERNRGNFPPRFSGRQFPNYSSELNVNALELEDSALYLCASSLSGGGTDTQYFGPGTRLTVL.

This clonotype was seen a few times. This sequence joins TRBV30 and TRBJ2-2; D not certain. Trimming shortened V by 2 bases and J by 2 bases, and 6 bases separated the two germline ends. The CDR3 spans 13 residues. Germline CDR1 reads GTSNPN; CDR2 reads SVGIG (reference sequence). The CDR3 DNA reads TGTGCCTGGAGTCCCGGAAACACCGGGGAGCTGTTTTTT. Translating it yields CAWSPGNTGELFF.

This clonotype is labeled as medium-sized. The chain couples TRBV6-6 to TRBJ2-1; 10 nucleotides line up with TRBD1. After removal of 0 bases from V and 6 bases from J, the junction contained 20 bases not matched to a gene. Germline-derived CDR1 and CDR2 are MNHNY and SVGAGI (reference sequence). The CDR3 contains 21 residues. CDR3 DNA sequence: TGTGCCAGCAGTTACTCGATACTAGGGACAGGGGCTCTACAGTTGGGCAATGAGCAGTTCTTC. Protein: CASSYSILGTGALQLGNEQFF.

This clonotype showed up many times. The chain joins TRBV5-1 to TRBJ2-1, with TRBD2 matching 11 bases. The CDR3 loop spans 19 amino acids. V shed 3 bases and J 0 bases; nucleotides not matched to a gene: 11. Germline V gene sequence: CDR1 SGHRS, CDR2 YFSETQ. The CDR3 region is CASSSTGLAGYSSYNEQFF. The CDR3 coding sequence is TGCGCCAGCAGCTCGACAGGACTAGCGGGTTATAGCTCCTACAATGAGCAGTTCTTC.

The chain links TRBV25-1 to TRBJ1-1; TRBD1 agrees at 11 bases. The germline CDR1 and CDR2 sequences are MGHDK and SYGVNS. The junction had 6 bases not matched to a gene; V was cut back by 6 bases and J by 6 bases. This CDR3 has 14 residues. The CDR3 nucleotides read TGTGCCAGCAGCTTCCCGGGACAGGGGGCTGAAGCTTTCTTT. The encoded protein is CASSFPGQGAEAFF.

V is TRBV28 and J is TRBJ2-1; D unclear. The CDR3 is 14 residues long. Looked up from germline, CDR1 is MDHEN and CDR2 is SYDVKM. V shed 2 bases and J shed 5 bases, with 10 bases lying between them. The CDR3: CASSLDHLNNEQFF. In DNA form, the CDR3 reads TGTGCCAGCAGTTTAGACCACCTAAACAATGAGCAGTTCTTC. The full variable domain, its missing parts supplied by reference TRBV28 and TRBJ2-1, is DVKVTQSSRYLVKRTGEKVFLECVQDMDHENMFWYRQDPGLGLRLIYFSYDVKMKEKGDIPEGYSVSREKKERFSLILESASTNQTSMYLCASSLDHLNNEQFFGPGTRLTVL.

V is TRBV7-9 and J is TRBJ2-1; 14 nucleotides align to TRBD2. Germline-derived CDR1 and CDR2 are SEHNR and FQNEAQ (reference sequence). The CDR3 has 15 amino acids. Trimming cost V 5 bases and J 10 bases; bases outside gene matches: 7. CDR3: CASSAGTSGRYEQFF. The DNA of the CDR3 is TGTGCCAGCAGCGCCGGGACTAGCGGGAGATACGAGCAGTTCTTC.

This chain uses TRBV12-3 or TRBV12-4 with TRBJ2-5; either TRBD1 or TRBD2 may fit D (5 bases each). Trimming removed 3 bases at V and 5 bases at J, with 10 bases between. This CDR3 has 13 amino acids. The CDR3 DNA is TGTGCCAGCAGTTTCCGGGACGTCGAGACCCAGTACTTC. Translating gives CASSFRDVETQYF.